Here is one TCR beta chain with its context. Its antigen is unknown. Repeated repertoire sampling spanned the course of chemoradiotherapy. The data were obtained in a study of chemoradiotherapy in HPV16-positive cancers. Background on the study: Candidate HPV-specific T-cell clones and common TCR motifs came from functional assays in two HPV16-positive patients. Broader study findings: HPV-responsive T-cell expansion during chemoradiotherapy was linked to improved recurrence-free survival in HPV16-positive patients. Candidate HPV-specific clones and E7-related TCR motifs grew in tumor during treatment.

Method: immunoSEQ multiplex PCR; TCRdb's copy keeps in-frame clones and lacks some. The table records some 6,600 clones, approximately 81% of them present only once. The source was tumor tissue, collected from a patient who underwent chemoradiotherapy. This TCR came from a human donor with HPV-associated anogenital cancer.

CDR3 protein: CASSSSHGDTQYF. The CDR3 nucleotides read TGTGCCAGCAGCTCGTCGCATGGAGATACGCAGTATTTT. J is TRBJ2-3 and V is TRBV7-3; D ambiguous. V was pared by 4 bases and J by 5 bases, with 10 bases between. The germline gives CDR1 SGHTA, CDR2 FQGTGA. The CDR3 has 13 residues.